This TCR beta chain was observed in a study of vaccination and CD4 T cells after COVID-19. About the study: Two of the convalescents were Hispanic, and the group consisted of six males and four females. Investigators drew the post-COVID samples a median roughly 99 days after diagnosis, with a range of 35 to 161. Vaccination of participants consisted of two doses of either BNT162b2 or mRNA-1273 vaccine.

In the case of this clonotype: Its target is not known.

Sequence data for DNA of cultured CD4+ T cells were generated by the Oncomine TCR Beta short-read assay. MiXCR was run by TCRdb on the PCR reads, yielding one entry per CDR3 protein. The sample lists approximately 6,800 distinct CDR3 sequences, around 46% occurring once. Overall study results and limits: Going from approximately 21 to 38, median SARS-CoV-2-reactive clonotypes did not rise significantly.

The treatment is: roughly ten-day PBMC culture with coronavirus spike peptide pools or control peptides (ViraFEST assay). Unexposed donor CD4+ T cells predated the COVID-19 pandemic, collected 2011-2018. CDR1 SGHRS and CDR2 YFSETQ come from the germline V gene. The V end lost 0 bases, the J end lost 5 bases, and 4 bases lay between the germline ends. There are 12 residues in the CDR3. The sample taken for sequencing was CD4+ T cells from blood, cultured in vitro. This receptor was identified in a human donor in good health. The V and J genes are TRBV5-1 and TRBJ2-3; D is unclear. The CDR3 sequence: CASSLEGDTQYF. The CDR3 bases are TGCGCCAGCAGCTTGGAGGGAGATACGCAGTATTTT.